One sample yielded the 8 T cell receptor beta chains listed below, sequenced in a study of blood T cells in healthy people across ages. Using a J-beta primer mix together with a sample-barcoded 5' primer, a second PCR was run for about 6 to 11 cycles. MiXCR was run by TCRdb on the 5' RACE reads, yielding one entry per CDR3 protein. The sample has 1.5 million to 2 million distinct CDR3 sequences, about two fifths seen once; the top ten hold under 25%. The sample consisted of blood. The receptors were gathered from a human donor in good health.

The V gene is TRBV5-5, the J gene TRBJ1-2; the D is unclear. V was shortened by 0 bases and J by 3 bases, with 12 bases between the two germline ends. In germline, CDR1 is SGHKS, CDR2 YYEKEE (reference sequence). The CDR3 is made up of 15 amino acids. CDR3 in amino acids: CASSLVLVGDYGYTF. CDR3 sequence (DNA): TGTGCCAGCAGCTTGGTATTGGTCGGGGACTATGGCTACACCTTC.

Details on this clonotype: This could be a read error, since a much larger clone is one nucleotide away. The chain couples TRBV10-3 to TRBJ1-2; D unclear. Per the germline V gene, CDR1 is ENHRY and CDR2 is SYGVKD. This CDR3 is 15 amino acids long. CDR3 nucleotide sequence: TGTGCCATCAGGGAGTCCCAGGAGCGGTGGTATGGCTACACCTTC. This codes for CAIRESQERWYGYTF.

The sample holds one count of this clonotype. The rearrangement links TRBV11-3 to TRBJ2-3; 10 bases agree with TRBD1. The trim removed 6 bases at V and 3 bases at J, leaving 6 bases unmatched. CDR1 is SGHNT and CDR2 is YENEEA in the germline V gene. The CDR3 spans 15 residues. The CDR3 DNA sequence: TGTGCCAGCAGGATAGTGGGACAGGGGACAGATACGCAGTATTTT. This translates into CASRIVGQGTDTQYF. Variable domain in full (rest from reference TRBV11-3 and TRBJ2-3): EAGVVQSPRYKIIEKKQPVAFWCNPISGHNTLYWYLQNLGQGPELLIRYENEEAVDDSQLPKDRFSAERLKGVDSTLKIQPAELGDSAVYLCASRIVGQGTDTQYFGPGTRLTVL.

The CDR3, as DNA: TGTGCCAGCAGTGAAACAATTGGAGGCTATGGCTACACCTTC. Protein: CASSETIGGYGYTF. The J gene is TRBJ1-2, the V gene TRBV6-1; unclear D gene. Germline CDR1 reads MNHNS; CDR2 reads SASEGT. Trimming left V 2 bases short and J 4 bases short, with 11 bases between. The CDR3 is 14 amino acids.

This clonotype was detected ten times or more. The J gene is TRBJ1-1, the V gene TRBV29-1, with D tentatively TRBD1 (5 bases). The CDR3 covers 13 residues. V was cut by 6 bases and J by 0 bases, with 11 bases left in between. Germline V gives CDR1 SQVTM, CDR2 ANQGSEA. The CDR3: CSVLRDLNTEAFF. The DNA of the CDR3 is TGCAGCGTCCTCAGGGACTTGAACACTGAAGCTTTCTTT. The full variable domain, in which reference TRBV29-1 and TRBJ1-1 provide the parts outside the CDR3, is SAVISQKPSRDICQRGTSLTIQCQVDSQVTMMFWYRQQPGQSLTLIATANQGSEATYESGFVIDKFPISRPNLTFSTLTVSNMSPEDSSIYLCSVLRDLNTEAFFGQGTRLTVV.

V usage is TRBV7-9 and J usage is TRBJ2-1; 12 nucleotides match TRBD1. The CDR3 runs 15 residues. V lost 7 bases and J lost 9; bases outside the gene matches: 10. Per germline, CDR1 SEHNR and CDR2 FQNEAQ (reference sequence). This CDR3 is CASTSTGTGGSEQFF. CDR3 DNA: TGTGCCAGCACCTCAACCGGGACAGGGGGCTCTGAGCAGTTCTTC.

The V call is TRBV20-1, the J call TRBJ2-4, with unresolved D. The J call may be mistaken, given a closer DNA end match to TRBJ2-7. Germline V gene data show CDR1 as DFQATT and CDR2 as SNEGSKA (reference sequence). The CDR3 is 13 residues long. The CDR3 DNA reads TGCAGTGCTAGGTCTTTACTACGAGACGAGCAGTACTTC. Encoded protein: CSARSLLRDEQYF.

As to this clonotype: A junction boundary mismatches the germline segment, possibly from a read error. The chain carries TRBV6-6 and TRBJ1-6; possibly TRBD1 for D (6 bases). The germline V gene has CDR1 MNHNY and CDR2 SVGAGI (reference sequence). This CDR3 comprises 15 residues. This CDR3 is CASTGDFVANPPLHF. CDR3 sequence (DNA): TGTGCCAGCACAGGGGACTTCGTGGCTAATCCACCCCTCCACTTT.